This TCR beta chain was recovered during a study of blood T cells in healthy people across ages. Study-level results: TCR beta diversity, measured per million T cells, fell in a roughly linear way with age.

Comments on this clonotype: The antigen remains unidentified.

A second PCR, run for 7 to 11 cycles, used a sample-barcoded 5' primer plus a J-beta primer mix. Samples each returned at least 3 million CDR3-containing paired-end reads. TCRdb analysed the 5' RACE reads with MiXCR anew, one entry per CDR3 protein. Of about 1.4 million distinct CDR3 sequences in the sample, around 59% are singletons; the top ten hold more than 6%. The CDR3 runs 18 residues. Trimming removed 1 base from V and 3 bases from J; junction bases left unmatched: 13. Germline CDR1 SGHRS, CDR2 YFSETQ. This TCR was recovered from a man in his late teens or twenties in good health. Sequences were obtained from blood. V and J are TRBV5-1 and TRBJ1-1; 9 nucleotides align to TRBD1. CDR3 sequence reads: CASSLNAGQGFLDTEAFF. The DNA for the CDR3 is TGCGCCAGCAGCTTGAATGCGGGACAGGGCTTTTTGGACACTGAAGCTTTCTTT.